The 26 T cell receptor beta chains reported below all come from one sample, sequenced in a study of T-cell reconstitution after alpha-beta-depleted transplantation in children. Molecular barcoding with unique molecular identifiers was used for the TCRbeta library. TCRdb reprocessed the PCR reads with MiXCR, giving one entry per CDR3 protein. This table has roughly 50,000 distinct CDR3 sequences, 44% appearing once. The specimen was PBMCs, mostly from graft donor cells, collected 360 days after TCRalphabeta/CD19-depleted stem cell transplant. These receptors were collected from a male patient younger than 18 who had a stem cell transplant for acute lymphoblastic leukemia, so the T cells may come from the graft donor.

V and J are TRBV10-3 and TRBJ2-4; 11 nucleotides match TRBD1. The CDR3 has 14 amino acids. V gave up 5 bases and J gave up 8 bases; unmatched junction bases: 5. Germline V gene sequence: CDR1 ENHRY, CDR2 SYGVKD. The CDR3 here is CAISTPGQGDIQYF. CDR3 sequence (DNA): TGTGCCATCAGTACCCCGGGACAGGGGGACATTCAGTACTTC.

The CDR3 sequence: CASSHPTSGASYNEQFF. The CDR3 DNA is TGCGCCAGCAGCCATCCAACTAGCGGAGCATCCTACAATGAGCAGTTCTTC. V is TRBV4-1 and J is TRBJ2-1; 8 nucleotides line up with TRBD2. The germline CDR1 and CDR2 sequences are MGHRA and YSYEKL. There are 17 residues in the CDR3. V was clipped by 3 bases and J by 1 base; unmatched bases: 8.

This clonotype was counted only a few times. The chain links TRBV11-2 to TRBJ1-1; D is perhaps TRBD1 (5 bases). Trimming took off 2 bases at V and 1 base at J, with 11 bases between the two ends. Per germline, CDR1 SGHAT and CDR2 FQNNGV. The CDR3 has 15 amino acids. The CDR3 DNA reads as TGTGCCAGCAGCTTAAGGGGCAGGGAGAACACTGAAGCTTTCTTT. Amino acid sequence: CASSLRGRENTEAFF.

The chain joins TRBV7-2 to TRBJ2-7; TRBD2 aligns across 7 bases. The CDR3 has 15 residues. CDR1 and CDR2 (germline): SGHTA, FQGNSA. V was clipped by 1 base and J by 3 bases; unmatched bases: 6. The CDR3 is CASSLVEGGVYEQYF. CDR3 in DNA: TGTGCCAGCAGCTTAGTGGAGGGAGGGGTCTACGAGCAGTACTTC.

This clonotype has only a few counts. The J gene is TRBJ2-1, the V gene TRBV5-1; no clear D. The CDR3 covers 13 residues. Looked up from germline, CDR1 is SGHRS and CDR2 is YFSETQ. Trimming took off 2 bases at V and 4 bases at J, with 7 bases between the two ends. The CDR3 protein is CASSFTGYNEQFF. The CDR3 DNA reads TGCGCCAGCAGCTTTACCGGGTACAATGAGCAGTTCTTC.

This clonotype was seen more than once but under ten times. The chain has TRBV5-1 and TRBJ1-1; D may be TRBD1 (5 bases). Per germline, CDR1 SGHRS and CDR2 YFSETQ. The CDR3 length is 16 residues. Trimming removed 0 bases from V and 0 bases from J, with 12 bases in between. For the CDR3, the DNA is TGCGCCAGCAGCTTGGCCGGGACGCAGCTGAACACTGAAGCTTTCTTT. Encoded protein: CASSLAGTQLNTEAFF.

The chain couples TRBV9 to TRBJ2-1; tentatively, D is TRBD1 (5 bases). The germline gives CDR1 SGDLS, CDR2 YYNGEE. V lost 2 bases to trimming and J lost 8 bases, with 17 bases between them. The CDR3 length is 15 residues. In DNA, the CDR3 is TGTGCCAGCAGCGTCGACAAAACAGGTCCGGATGAGCAGTTCTTC. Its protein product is CASSVDKTGPDEQFF.

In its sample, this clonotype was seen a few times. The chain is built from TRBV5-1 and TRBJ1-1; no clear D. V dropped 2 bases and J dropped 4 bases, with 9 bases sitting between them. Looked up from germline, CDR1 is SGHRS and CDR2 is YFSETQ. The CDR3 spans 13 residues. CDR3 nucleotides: TGCGCCAGCAGCTTAGAGGTGAGCACTGAAGCTTTCTTT. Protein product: CASSLEVSTEAFF.

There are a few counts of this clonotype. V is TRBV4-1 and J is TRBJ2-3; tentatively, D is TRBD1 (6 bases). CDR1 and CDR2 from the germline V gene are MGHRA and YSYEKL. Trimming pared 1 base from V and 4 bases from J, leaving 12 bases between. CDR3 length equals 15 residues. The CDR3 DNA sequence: TGCGCCAGCAGCCAAGGGCCACAGGGAGCAGATACGCAGTATTTT. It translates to CASSQGPQGADTQYF.

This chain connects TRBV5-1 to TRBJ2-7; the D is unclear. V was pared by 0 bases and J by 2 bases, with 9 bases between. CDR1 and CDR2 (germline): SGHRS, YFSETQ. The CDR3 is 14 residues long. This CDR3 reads CASSLAQPAYEQYF. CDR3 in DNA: TGCGCCAGCAGCTTGGCTCAGCCTGCCTACGAGCAGTACTTC.

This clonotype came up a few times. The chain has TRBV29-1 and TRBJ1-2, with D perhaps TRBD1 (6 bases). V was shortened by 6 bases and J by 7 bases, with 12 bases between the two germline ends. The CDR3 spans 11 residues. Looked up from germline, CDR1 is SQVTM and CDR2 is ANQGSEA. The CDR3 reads CSVYRQAGYTF. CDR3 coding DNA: TGCAGCGTGTACAGACAGGCTGGCTACACCTTC.

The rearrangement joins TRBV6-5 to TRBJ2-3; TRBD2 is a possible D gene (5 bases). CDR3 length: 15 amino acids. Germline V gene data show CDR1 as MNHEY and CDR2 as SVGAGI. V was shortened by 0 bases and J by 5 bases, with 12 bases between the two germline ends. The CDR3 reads CASSYSNLAGDTQYF. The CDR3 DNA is TGTGCCAGCAGTTACTCGAACCTAGCTGGAGATACGCAGTATTTT.

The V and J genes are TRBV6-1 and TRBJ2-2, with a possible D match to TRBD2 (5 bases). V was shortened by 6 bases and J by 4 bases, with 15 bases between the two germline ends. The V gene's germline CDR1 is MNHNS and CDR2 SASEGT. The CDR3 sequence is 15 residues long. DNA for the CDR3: TGTGCCAGCAGAGAGCGGTTGCGCGGCACCGGGGAGCTGTTTTTT. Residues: CASRERLRGTGELFF.

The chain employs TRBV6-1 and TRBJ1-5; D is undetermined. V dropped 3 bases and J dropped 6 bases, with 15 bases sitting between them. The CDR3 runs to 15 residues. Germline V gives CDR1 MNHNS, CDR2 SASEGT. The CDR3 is CASSDQVRGSQPQHF. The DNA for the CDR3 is TGTGCCAGCAGTGATCAGGTTAGAGGTTCTCAGCCCCAGCATTTT.

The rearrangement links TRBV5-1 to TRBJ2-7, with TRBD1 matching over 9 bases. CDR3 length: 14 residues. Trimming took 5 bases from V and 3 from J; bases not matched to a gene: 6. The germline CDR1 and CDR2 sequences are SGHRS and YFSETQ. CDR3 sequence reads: CASRAPGQGYEQYF. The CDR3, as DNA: TGCGCCAGCAGGGCCCCGGGACAGGGCTACGAGCAGTACTTC.

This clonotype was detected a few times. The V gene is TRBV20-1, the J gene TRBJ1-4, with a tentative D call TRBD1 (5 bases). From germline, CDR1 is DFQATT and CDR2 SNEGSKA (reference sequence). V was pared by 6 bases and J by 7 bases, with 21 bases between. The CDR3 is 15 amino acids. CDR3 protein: CSASVTGLGGEKLFF. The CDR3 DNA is TGCAGTGCGAGCGTTACAGGACTCGGGGGTGAAAAACTGTTTTTT.

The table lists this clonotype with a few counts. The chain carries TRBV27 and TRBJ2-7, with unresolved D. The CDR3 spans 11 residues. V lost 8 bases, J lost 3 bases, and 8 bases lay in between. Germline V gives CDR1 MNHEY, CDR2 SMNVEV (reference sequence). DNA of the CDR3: TGTGCCAGCGGGCAGGTCTACGAGCAGTACTTC. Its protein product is CASGQVYEQYF.

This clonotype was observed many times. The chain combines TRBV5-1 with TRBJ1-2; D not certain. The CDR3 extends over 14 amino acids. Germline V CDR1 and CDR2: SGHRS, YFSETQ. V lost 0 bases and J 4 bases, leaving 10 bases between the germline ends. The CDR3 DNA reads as TGCGCCAGCAGCTTGGTACCGGGATTCTATGGCTACACCTTC. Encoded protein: CASSLVPGFYGYTF.

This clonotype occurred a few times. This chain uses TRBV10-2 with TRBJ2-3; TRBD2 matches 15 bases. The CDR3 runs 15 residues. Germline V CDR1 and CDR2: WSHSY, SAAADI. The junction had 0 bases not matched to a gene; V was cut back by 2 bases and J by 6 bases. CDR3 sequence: CASSEGLAGGDTQYF. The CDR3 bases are TGCGCCAGCAGTGAGGGACTAGCGGGAGGGGATACGCAGTATTTT.

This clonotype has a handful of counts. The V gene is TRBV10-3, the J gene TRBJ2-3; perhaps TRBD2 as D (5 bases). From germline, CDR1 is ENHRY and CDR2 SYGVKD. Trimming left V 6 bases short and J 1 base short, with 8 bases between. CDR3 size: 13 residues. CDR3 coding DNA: TGTGCCATCAGGAGGGTCCGCACAGATACGCAGTATTTT. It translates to CAIRRVRTDTQYF.

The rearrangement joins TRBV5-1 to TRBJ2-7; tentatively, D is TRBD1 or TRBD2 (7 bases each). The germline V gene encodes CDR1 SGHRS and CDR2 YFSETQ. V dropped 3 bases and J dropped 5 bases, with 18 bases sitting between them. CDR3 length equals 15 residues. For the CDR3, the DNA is TGCGCCAGCAGCTGGGAGGGACAGAGAAGAAACGAGCAGTACTTC. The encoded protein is CASSWEGQRRNEQYF.

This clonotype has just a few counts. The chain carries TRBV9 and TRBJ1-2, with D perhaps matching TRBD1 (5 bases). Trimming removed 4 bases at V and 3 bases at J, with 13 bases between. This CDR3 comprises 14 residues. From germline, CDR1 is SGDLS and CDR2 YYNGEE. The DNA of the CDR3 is TGTGCCAGCAGCCCCCGACAGACGGACTATGGCTACACCTTC. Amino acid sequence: CASSPRQTDYGYTF.

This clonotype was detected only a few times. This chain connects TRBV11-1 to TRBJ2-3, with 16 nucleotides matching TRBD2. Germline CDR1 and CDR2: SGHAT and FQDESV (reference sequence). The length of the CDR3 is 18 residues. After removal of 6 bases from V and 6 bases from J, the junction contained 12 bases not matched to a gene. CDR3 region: CASSFPGLAGGPGDTQYF. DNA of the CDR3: TGTGCCAGCAGTTTTCCGGGACTAGCGGGGGGGCCAGGGGATACGCAGTATTTT. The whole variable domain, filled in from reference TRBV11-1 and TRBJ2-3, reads EAEVAQSPRYKITEKSQAVAFWCDPISGHATLYWYRQILGQGPELLVQFQDESVVDDSQLPKDRFSAERLKGVDSTLKIQPAELGDSAMYLCASSFPGLAGGPGDTQYFGPGTRLTVL.

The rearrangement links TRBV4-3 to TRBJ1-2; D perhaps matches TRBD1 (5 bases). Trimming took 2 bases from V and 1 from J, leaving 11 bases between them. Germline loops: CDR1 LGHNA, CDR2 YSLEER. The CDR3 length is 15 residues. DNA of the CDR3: TGCGCCAGCAGCCAACGAAGGCAGGGTAACTATGGCTACACCTTC. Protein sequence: CASSQRRQGNYGYTF.

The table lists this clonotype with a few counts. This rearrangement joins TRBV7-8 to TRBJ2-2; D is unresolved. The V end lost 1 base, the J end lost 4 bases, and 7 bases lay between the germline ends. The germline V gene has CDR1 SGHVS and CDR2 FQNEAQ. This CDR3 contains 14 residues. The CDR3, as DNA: TGTGCCAGCAGCTTAGATGCCCTCACCGGGGAGCTGTTTTTT. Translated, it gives CASSLDALTGELFF.

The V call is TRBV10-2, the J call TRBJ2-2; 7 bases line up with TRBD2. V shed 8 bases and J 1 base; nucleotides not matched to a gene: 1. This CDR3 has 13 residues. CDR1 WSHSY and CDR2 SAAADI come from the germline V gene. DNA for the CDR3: TGCGCCAGCTCTAGCGGGAACACCGGGGAGCTGTTTTTT. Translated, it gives CASSSGNTGELFF.